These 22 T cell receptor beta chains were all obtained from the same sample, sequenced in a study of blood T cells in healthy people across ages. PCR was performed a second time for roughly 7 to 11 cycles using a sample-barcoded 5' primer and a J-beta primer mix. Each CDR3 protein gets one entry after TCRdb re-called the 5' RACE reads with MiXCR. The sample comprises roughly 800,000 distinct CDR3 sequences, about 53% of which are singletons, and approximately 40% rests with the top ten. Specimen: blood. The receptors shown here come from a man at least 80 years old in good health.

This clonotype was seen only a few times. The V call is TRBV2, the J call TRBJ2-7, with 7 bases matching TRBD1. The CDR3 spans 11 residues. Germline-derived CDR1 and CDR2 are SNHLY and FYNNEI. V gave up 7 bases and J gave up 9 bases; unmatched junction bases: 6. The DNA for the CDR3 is TGTGCCAGCATGGGGACAGTCCCGCAGTACTTC. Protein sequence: CASMGTVPQYF.

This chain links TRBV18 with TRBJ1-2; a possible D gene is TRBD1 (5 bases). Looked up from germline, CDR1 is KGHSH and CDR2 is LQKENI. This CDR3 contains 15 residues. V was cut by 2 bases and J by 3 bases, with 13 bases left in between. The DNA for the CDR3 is TGTGCCAGCTCACCAATCGGGGGTGCAGACTATGGCTACACCTTC. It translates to CASSPIGGADYGYTF.

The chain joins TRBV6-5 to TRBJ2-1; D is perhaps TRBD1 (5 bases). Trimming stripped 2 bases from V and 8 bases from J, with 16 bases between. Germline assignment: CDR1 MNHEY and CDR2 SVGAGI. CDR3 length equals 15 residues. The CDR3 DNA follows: TGTGCCAGCAGTTACAGGGCGGCAGGGCTCGATGAGCAGTTCTTC. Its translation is CASSYRAAGLDEQFF.

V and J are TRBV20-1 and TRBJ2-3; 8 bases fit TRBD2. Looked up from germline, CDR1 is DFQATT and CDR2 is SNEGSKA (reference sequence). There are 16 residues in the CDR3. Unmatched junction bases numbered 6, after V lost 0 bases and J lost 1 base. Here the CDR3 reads CSARDSGAGGTDTQYF. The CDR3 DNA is TGCAGTGCTAGAGATTCAGGAGCGGGAGGCACAGATACGCAGTATTTT.

The CDR3 loop reads CASAPLASPLQSLTQHF. Written as DNA, the CDR3 is TGTGCCAGCGCCCCGTTGGCGTCGCCCCTTCAATCTTTGACCCAGCATTTT. The chain couples TRBV27 to TRBJ1-5; D is unclear. Per the germline V gene, CDR1 is MNHEY and CDR2 is SMNVEV (reference sequence). Trimming took off 8 bases at V and 11 bases at J, with 31 bases between the two ends. This CDR3 is 17 amino acids long.

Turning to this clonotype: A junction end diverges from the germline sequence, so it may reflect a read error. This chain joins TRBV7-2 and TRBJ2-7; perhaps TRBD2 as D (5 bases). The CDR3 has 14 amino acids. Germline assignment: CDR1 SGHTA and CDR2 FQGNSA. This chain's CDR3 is CASNLVSGSYEQYF. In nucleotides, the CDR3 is TGTGCCAGCAACTTAGTCAGTGGGAGCTACGAGCAGTACTTC. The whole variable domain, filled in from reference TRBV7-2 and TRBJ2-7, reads GAGVSQSPSNKVTEKGKDVELRCDPISGHTALYWYRQSLGQGLEFLIYFQGNSAPDKSGLPSDRFSAERTGGSVSTLTIQRTQQEDSAVYLCASNLVSGSYEQYFGPGTRLTVT.

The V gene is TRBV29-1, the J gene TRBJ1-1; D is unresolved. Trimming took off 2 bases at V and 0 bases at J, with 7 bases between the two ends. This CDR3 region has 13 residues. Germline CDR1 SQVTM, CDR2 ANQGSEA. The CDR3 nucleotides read TGCAGCGTTGAATTACAGATGAACACTGAAGCTTTCTTT. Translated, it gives CSVELQMNTEAFF.

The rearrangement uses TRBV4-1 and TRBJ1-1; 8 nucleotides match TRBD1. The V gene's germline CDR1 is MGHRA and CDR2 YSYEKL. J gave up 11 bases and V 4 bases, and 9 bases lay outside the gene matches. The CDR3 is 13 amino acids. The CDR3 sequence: CASSLSWGQVAFF. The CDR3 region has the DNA TGCGCCAGCAGCCTATCCTGGGGACAGGTCGCTTTCTTT.

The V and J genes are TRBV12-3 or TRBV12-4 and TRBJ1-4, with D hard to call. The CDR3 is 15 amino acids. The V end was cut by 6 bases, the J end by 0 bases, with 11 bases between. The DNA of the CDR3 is TGTGCCAGCAGCCCCGCCGGGGCAACTAATGAAAAACTGTTTTTT. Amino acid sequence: CASSPAGATNEKLFF.

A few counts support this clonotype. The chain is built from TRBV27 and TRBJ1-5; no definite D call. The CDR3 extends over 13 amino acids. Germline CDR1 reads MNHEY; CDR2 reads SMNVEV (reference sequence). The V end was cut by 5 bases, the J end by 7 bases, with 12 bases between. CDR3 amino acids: CASSVRLGQPQHF. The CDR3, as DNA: TGTGCCAGCAGTGTCCGTCTGGGGCAGCCCCAGCATTTT.

For the CDR3, the DNA is TGTGCCAGCAGCCACAGCGGGAGGTCCACTGAGCAGTTCTTC. It specifies CASSHSGRSTEQFF. The chain couples TRBV7-9 to TRBJ2-1; 9 bases agree with TRBD2. V dropped 5 bases and J dropped 9; count of bases not matched to a gene: 8. The length of the CDR3 is 14 residues. CDR1 is SEHNR, CDR2 FQNEAQ, per germline (reference sequence).

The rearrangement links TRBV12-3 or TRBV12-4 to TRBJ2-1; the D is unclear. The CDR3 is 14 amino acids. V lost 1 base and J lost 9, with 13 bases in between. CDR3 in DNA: TGTGCCAGCAGTTTAGACCAGAAAGTTAGTGAGCAGTTCTTC. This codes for CASSLDQKVSEQFF.

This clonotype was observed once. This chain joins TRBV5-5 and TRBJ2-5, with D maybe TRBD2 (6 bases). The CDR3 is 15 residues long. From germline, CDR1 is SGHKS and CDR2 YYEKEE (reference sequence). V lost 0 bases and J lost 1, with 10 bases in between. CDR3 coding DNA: TGTGCCAGCAGCTTGGAGGGGACTCCCCAAGAGACCCAGTACTTC. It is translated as CASSLEGTPQETQYF.

The CDR3 sequence: CASSWDLKIAGGYNEQFF. The CDR3 coding sequence is TGTGCCAGCAGCTGGGACCTAAAGATAGCGGGAGGCTACAATGAGCAGTTCTTC. The chain couples TRBV5-4 to TRBJ2-1, with 10 bases fitting TRBD2. V lost 3 bases and J lost 3; bases outside the gene matches: 12. This CDR3 is 18 amino acids long. Germline values: CDR1 SGHNT, CDR2 YYREEE (reference sequence).

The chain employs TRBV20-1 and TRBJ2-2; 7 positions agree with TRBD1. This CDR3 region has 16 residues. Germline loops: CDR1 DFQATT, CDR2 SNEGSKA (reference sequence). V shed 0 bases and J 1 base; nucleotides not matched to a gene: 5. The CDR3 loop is CSARDPRTGNTGELFF. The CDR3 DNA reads TGCAGTGCTAGAGACCCCCGGACAGGGAACACCGGGGAGCTGTTTTTT.

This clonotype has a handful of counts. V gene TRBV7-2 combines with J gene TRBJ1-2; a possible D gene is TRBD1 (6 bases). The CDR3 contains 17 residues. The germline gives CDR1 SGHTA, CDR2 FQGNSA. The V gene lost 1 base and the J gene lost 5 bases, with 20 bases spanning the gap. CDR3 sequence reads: CASSLGPSQGRVYGYTF. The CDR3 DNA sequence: TGTGCCAGCAGCTTAGGACCCTCGCAGGGGAGAGTGTATGGCTACACCTTC.

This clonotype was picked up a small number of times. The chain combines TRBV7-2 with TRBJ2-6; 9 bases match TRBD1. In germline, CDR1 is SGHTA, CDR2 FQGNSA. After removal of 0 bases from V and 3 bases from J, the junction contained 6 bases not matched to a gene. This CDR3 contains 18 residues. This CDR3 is CASSLASTGGYGANVLTF. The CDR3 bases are TGTGCCAGCAGCTTAGCTTCCACAGGGGGCTATGGGGCCAACGTCCTGACTTTC.

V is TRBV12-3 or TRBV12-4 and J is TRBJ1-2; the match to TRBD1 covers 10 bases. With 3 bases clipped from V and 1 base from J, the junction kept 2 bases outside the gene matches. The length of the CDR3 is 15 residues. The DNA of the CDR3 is TGTGCCAGCAGTTTGGGACAGGGGTATAACTATGGCTACACCTTC. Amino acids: CASSLGQGYNYGYTF.

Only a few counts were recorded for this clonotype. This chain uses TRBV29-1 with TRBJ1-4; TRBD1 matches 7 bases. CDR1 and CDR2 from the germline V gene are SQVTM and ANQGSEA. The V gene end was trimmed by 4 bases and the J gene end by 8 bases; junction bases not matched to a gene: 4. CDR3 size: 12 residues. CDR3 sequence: CSVVGGDEKLFF. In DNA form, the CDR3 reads TGCAGCGTTGTAGGGGGCGACGAAAAACTGTTTTTT.

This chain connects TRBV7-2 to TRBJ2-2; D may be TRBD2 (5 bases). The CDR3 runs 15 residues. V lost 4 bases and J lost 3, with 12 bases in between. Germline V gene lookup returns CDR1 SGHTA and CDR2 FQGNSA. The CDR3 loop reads CASSSRTLHTGELFF. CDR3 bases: TGTGCCAGCAGCTCTCGGACTTTACACACCGGGGAGCTGTTTTTT.

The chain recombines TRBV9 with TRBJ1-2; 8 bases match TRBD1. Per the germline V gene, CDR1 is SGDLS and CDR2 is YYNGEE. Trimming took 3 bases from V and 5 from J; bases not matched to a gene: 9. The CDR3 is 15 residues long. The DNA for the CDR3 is TGTGCCAGCAGCGATGGAGTGGACAGGGATTATGGCTACACCTTC. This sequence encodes CASSDGVDRDYGYTF.

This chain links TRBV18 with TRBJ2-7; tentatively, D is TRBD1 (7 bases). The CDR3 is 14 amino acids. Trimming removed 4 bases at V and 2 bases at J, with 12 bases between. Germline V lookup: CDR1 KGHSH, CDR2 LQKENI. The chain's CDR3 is CASSLAGQTYEQYF. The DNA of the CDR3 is TGTGCCAGCTCACTCGCGGGACAGACCTACGAGCAGTACTTC.